Shown below are 22 T cell receptor beta chains from a single sample sequenced in a study of cytomegalovirus exposure and HLA in healthy donors. The PCR employed 60 Vbeta primers together with 13 Jbeta primers. TCRdb keeps only in-frame clones here, not all; method: immunoSEQ multiplex PCR. The sample consists of around 86,000 clones, over 70% of them appearing once. The specimen sequenced was PBMCs. Receptors were obtained from a man aged 50 to 59 in good health and CMV-seropositive.

V usage is TRBV27 and J usage is TRBJ2-5; 11 bases agree with TRBD1. CDR3 length equals 14 residues. Germline CDR1 MNHEY, CDR2 SMNVEV (reference sequence). The ends lost 4 bases at V and 4 bases at J; junction bases unmatched: 2. CDR3 in amino acids: CASSSGQGAETQYF. The CDR3 nucleotides are TGTGCCAGCAGTTCCGGACAGGGGGCAGAGACCCAGTACTTC.

This chain joins TRBV6-5 and TRBJ2-7; D uncertain. This CDR3 has 15 residues. The V end was cut by 3 bases, the J end by 6 bases, with 18 bases between. CDR1 is MNHEY and CDR2 is SVGAGI in the germline V gene. In DNA form, the CDR3 reads TGTGCCAGCAGTTATTCCCGTGGGCTACCCAGCGAGCAGTACTTC. This translates into CASSYSRGLPSEQYF.

Notes on this clone: At one of its ends the junction is not consistent with the germline gene, which may arise from a read error. The V call is TRBV29-1, the J call TRBJ2-6; 9 bases are shared with TRBD1. This CDR3 has 16 residues. Germline CDR1 reads SQVTM; CDR2 reads ANQGSEA. CDR3 sequence: CSAGTGYSSGANGLTF. The CDR3 bases are TGCAGCGCCGGGACAGGGTATTCCTCTGGGGCCAACGGCCTGACTTTC. Full variable domain (missing parts from reference TRBV29-1 and TRBJ2-6): SAVISQKPSRDICQRGTSLTIQCQVDSQVTMMFWYRQQPGQSLTLIATANQGSEATYESGFVIDKFPISRPNLTFSTLTVSNMSPEDSSIYLCSAGTGYSSGANGLTFGAGSRLTVL.

The chain employs TRBV11-3 and TRBJ2-1; the match to TRBD2 covers 13 bases. Germline lookup yields CDR1 SGHNT and CDR2 YENEEA. The CDR3 covers 17 residues. V was pared by 4 bases and J by 3 bases, with 6 bases of the junction left unmatched. CDR3 in amino acids: CASSSSGLAGSYNEQFF. CDR3 nucleotides: TGTGCCAGCAGCTCCTCGGGACTAGCGGGAAGCTACAATGAGCAGTTCTTC.

The chain employs TRBV5-1 and TRBJ2-2, with 9 bases aligning to TRBD1. The germline gives CDR1 SGHRS, CDR2 YFSETQ. The CDR3 loop spans 15 amino acids. J was trimmed by 5 bases and V by 0 bases; bases with no gene match: 2. This CDR3 reads CASSLGDRATGELFF. The CDR3 DNA is TGCGCCAGCAGCTTGGGGGACAGGGCGACCGGGGAGCTGTTTTTT.

This clone came up a few times. The V call is TRBV12-1, the J call TRBJ2-7; the D call TRBD2 from the table was never checked on the DNA. TRBV12-1 represents a pseudogene. This CDR3 region has 13 residues. Written as DNA, the CDR3 is TGTGCCAGCAGCGAGCCAAACTCCTACGAGCAGTACTTC. This codes for CASSEPNSYEQYF.

Points on this clone: The junction does not match germline at one end; this may be a read error. The V and J genes are TRBV7-9 and TRBJ2-1; TRBD1 is a possible D gene (5 bases). From germline, CDR1 is SEHNR and CDR2 FQNEAQ (reference sequence). CDR3 size: 12 residues. The chain's CDR3 is CSSRTMTEEQFF. Here the CDR3 DNA reads TGTTCCAGCAGAACTATGACAGAAGAGCAGTTCTTC.

This rearrangement joins TRBV18 to TRBJ2-7; 7 bases are shared with TRBD2. CDR1 is KGHSH and CDR2 is LQKENI in the germline V gene. J gave up 4 bases and V 5 bases, and 2 bases lay outside the gene matches. The CDR3 consists of 12 residues. The CDR3, as DNA: TGTGCCAGCTCATCGCGGGGGTACGAGCAGTACTTC. Its protein is CASSSRGYEQYF.

With respect to this clone: One end of the junction fails to match germline, which may point to a read error. The V and J genes are TRBV5-1 and TRBJ2-6; D is perhaps TRBD2 (7 bases). CDR1 and CDR2 (germline): SGHRS, YFSETQ. This CDR3 contains 18 residues. The CDR3 sequence: CASSLVGAGPGGANGLTF. In DNA, the CDR3 is TGCGCCAGCAGCTTGGTGGGTGCAGGTCCTGGGGGGGCCAACGGCCTGACTTTC.

The gene calls are TRBV7-2 and TRBJ2-1, with D tentatively TRBD1 (6 bases). The CDR3 totals 15 residues. Per the germline V gene, CDR1 is SGHTA and CDR2 is FQGNSA. The V and J ends lost 5 bases and 9 bases respectively, with 20 bases between them. CDR3 protein: CASSPTGTRASEQFF. As DNA, the CDR3 is TGTGCCAGCAGCCCAACCGGGACACGAGCCAGTGAGCAGTTCTTC.

The gene calls are TRBV14 and TRBJ1-1; 7 nucleotides line up with TRBD1. The junction had 15 bases not matched to a gene; V was cut back by 9 bases and J by 2 bases. This CDR3 region has 16 residues. The germline CDR1 and CDR2 sequences are SGHDN and FVKESK. The DNA of the CDR3 is TGTGCCAGTTCCCTGGGGGACAGCCGACTAAACACTGAAGCTTTCTTT. Its protein product is CASSLGDSRLNTEAFF.

V is TRBV7-9 and J is TRBJ1-2; a possible D gene is TRBD1 (6 bases). The V gene's germline CDR1 is SEHNR and CDR2 FQNEAQ (reference sequence). The CDR3 covers 17 residues. Trimming removed 3 bases at V and 4 bases at J, with 21 bases between. As DNA, the CDR3 is TGTGCCAGCAGCTTCAGGGGCCAACTGGCAGACATCTATGGCTACACCTTC. Its translation is CASSFRGQLADIYGYTF.

The chain uses TRBV28 and TRBJ1-2; 7 nucleotides line up with TRBD1. The germline V gene has CDR1 MDHEN and CDR2 SYDVKM. With V trimmed by 3 bases and J by 7 bases, 5 bases remained unmatched. This CDR3 spans 13 amino acids. The CDR3 DNA follows: TGTGCCAGCAGTTTGACAGGGTTTGGTGGCTACACCTTC. This translates into CASSLTGFGGYTF.

The chain combines TRBV28 with TRBJ2-2, with 11 positions matching TRBD1. V was pared by 11 bases and J by 4 bases, with 3 bases of the junction left unmatched. Germline CDR1 and CDR2: MDHEN and SYDVKM. The CDR3 runs to 13 residues. CDR3 sequence reads: CAGGTGGTGELFF. Written as DNA, the CDR3 is TGTGCCGGAGGGACAGGGGGCACCGGGGAGCTGTTTTTT.

The chain uses TRBV4-2 and TRBJ1-2; D is unresolved. Trimming pared 0 bases from V and 8 bases from J, leaving 13 bases between. The germline V gene has CDR1 LGHNA and CDR2 YNFKEQ. CDR3 length: 14 amino acids. As DNA, the CDR3 is TGTGCCAGCAGCCAAGAGGTTGCGGGAGAAGGCTACACCTTC. Its protein is CASSQEVAGEGYTF.

The rearrangement joins TRBV9 to TRBJ2-2, with D possibly matching TRBD1 (6 bases). From germline, CDR1 is SGDLS and CDR2 YYNGEE. The V and J ends lost 3 bases and 2 bases respectively, with 8 bases between them. The length of the CDR3 is 14 residues. The CDR3 region is CASSGTDNTGELFF. For the CDR3, the DNA is TGTGCCAGCAGCGGGACAGATAACACCGGGGAGCTGTTTTTT.

The rearrangement joins TRBV2 to TRBJ2-7, with unresolved D. The V end was cut by 5 bases, the J end by 4 bases, with 12 bases between. From germline, CDR1 is SNHLY and CDR2 FYNNEI. This CDR3 comprises 13 residues. CDR3 DNA sequence: TGTGCCAGCAGTCTACCCCCAGGATACGAGCAGTACTTC. Protein sequence: CASSLPPGYEQYF.

The V gene is TRBV18, the J gene TRBJ2-5; TRBD1 might be the D (5 bases). V dropped 6 bases and J dropped 5 bases, with 22 bases sitting between them. CDR3 length: 16 amino acids. The germline V gene encodes CDR1 KGHSH and CDR2 LQKENI. This CDR3 is CASSDTVVRAGETQYF. The CDR3 bases are TGTGCCAGCTCCGATACGGTGGTCAGGGCTGGGGAGACCCAGTACTTC.

The chain recombines TRBV4-1 with TRBJ2-7; 10 bases match TRBD1. Germline V gene lookup returns CDR1 MGHRA and CDR2 YSYEKL. The CDR3 totals 15 residues. V was pared by 3 bases and J by 0 bases, with 2 bases of the junction left unmatched. CDR3 coding DNA: TGCGCCAGCAGCCAGGGACAGGGGAGCTCCTACGAGCAGTACTTC. This sequence encodes CASSQGQGSSYEQYF.

The chain couples TRBV16 to TRBJ1-5, with 8 bases identical to TRBD1. There are 15 residues in the CDR3. Germline loops: CDR1 KGHSY, CDR2 FQNENV. With 0 bases clipped from V and 2 bases from J, the junction kept 0 bases outside the gene matches. CDR3 bases: TGTGCCAGCAGCCAATCGGGACAGGGCAATCAGCCCCAGCATTTT. It translates to CASSQSGQGNQPQHF.

V usage is TRBV6-4 and J usage is TRBJ2-1, with D possibly TRBD2 on 6 matching bases. Germline lookup yields CDR1 MRHNA and CDR2 SNTAGT. The CDR3 has 13 amino acids. Trimming stripped 10 bases from V and 6 bases from J, with 16 bases between. The CDR3 sequence: CATAPSATNEQFF. Written as DNA, the CDR3 is TGTGCCACCGCCCCTAGCGCGACCAATGAGCAGTTCTTC.

The chain combines TRBV11-2 with TRBJ2-7, with 7 bases that match TRBD2. Germline V gene data show CDR1 as SGHAT and CDR2 as FQNNGV. V lost 5 bases and J lost 6; bases outside the gene matches: 10. The CDR3 covers 14 residues. DNA of the CDR3: TGTGCCAGCAGCGGTAACAAGGGGAGGGGCGAGCAGTACTTC. Translated, it gives CASSGNKGRGEQYF.